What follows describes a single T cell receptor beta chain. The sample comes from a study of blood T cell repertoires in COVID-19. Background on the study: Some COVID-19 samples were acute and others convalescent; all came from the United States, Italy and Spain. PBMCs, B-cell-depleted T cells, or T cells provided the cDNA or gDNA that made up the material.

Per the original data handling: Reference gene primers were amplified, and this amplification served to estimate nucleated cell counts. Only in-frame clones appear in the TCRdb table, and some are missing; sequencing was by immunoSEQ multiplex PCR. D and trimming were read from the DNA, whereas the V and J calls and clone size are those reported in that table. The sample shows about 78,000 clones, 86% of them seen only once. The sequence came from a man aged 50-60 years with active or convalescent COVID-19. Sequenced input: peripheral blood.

CDR3 loop: CASSLTGTGVETQYF. The CDR3 DNA reads as TGTGCCAGCAGCTTAACCGGGACAGGGGTCGAGACCCAGTACTTC. The chain is built from TRBV7-6 and TRBJ2-5; TRBD1 aligns across 10 bases. Germline V CDR1 and CDR2: SGHVS, FNYEAQ. V lost 2 bases and J lost 5; bases outside the gene matches: 5. The CDR3 length is 15 residues.